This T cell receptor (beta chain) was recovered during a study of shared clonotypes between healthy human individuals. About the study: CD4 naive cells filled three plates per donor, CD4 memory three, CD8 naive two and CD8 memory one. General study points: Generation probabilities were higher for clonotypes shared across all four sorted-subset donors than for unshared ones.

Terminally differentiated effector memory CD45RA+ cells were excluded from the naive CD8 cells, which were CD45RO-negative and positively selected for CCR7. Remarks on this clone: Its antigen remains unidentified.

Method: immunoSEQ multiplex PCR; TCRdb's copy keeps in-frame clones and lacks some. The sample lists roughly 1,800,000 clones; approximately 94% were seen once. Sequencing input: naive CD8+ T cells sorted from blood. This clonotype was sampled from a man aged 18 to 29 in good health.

CDR3 DNA: TGTGCCAGCAGTTTAACAGCAGGGATCTCACCCCTCCACTTT. Encoded protein: CASSLTAGISPLHF. J is TRBJ1-6 and V is TRBV28; D perhaps matches TRBD1 (5 bases). Germline V gene lookup returns CDR1 MDHEN and CDR2 SYDVKM. This CDR3 has 14 amino acids. The V and J ends lost 2 bases and 10 bases respectively, with 12 bases between them. Combining the CDR3 with reference TRBV28 and TRBJ1-6 gives the whole variable domain DVKVTQSSRYLVKRTGEKVFLECVQDMDHENMFWYRQDPGLGLRLIYFSYDVKMKEKGDIPEGYSVSREKKERFSLILESASTNQTSMYLCASSLTAGISPLHFGNGTRLTVT.